This TCR beta chain was captured in a study of T-cell memory formation after mild COVID-19. One entry per CDR3 protein results from TCRdb running MiXCR on the 5' RACE reads. The data show 470,000 or so distinct CDR3 sequences, with more than 15% seen just once and roughly a fifth held by the top ten. This CDR3 is built from 15 residues. V lost 0 bases, J lost 6 bases, and 2 bases stayed unmatched. Germline V gene data show CDR1 as SGHRS and CDR2 as YFSETQ. This clonotype came up once. The material sequenced was PBMCs or a T cell subset sorted from them (not recorded which). This TCR was sampled from a man aged 18 to 35 who had mild COVID-19 (a few samples of this study predate the infection). Cell type and time point are not known. This chain connects TRBV5-1 to TRBJ2-1; 11 nucleotides line up with TRBD1. The DNA of the CDR3 is TGCGCCAGCAGCTTGGCCGGACAGGGGGCCAATGAGCAGTTCTTC. It specifies CASSLAGQGANEQFF.